This T cell receptor (beta chain) was captured by sequencing in a study of CD8 T cells in Susac syndrome. Points from the study as a whole: An acknowledgment was made by the study that its TCR sequencing and HLA analysis involved relatively few individuals.

This CDR3 contains 14 residues. Trimming left V 4 bases short and J 0 bases short, with 8 bases between. CDR1 MGHDK and CDR2 SYGVNS come from the germline V gene. With random hexamers, 0.5 to 1 ug RNA was reverse transcribed. With immunoSEQ multiplex PCR, TCR beta CDR3 was amplified across 54 Vbeta and 13 Jbeta. TCRdb used MiXCR to reprocess the immunoSEQ multiplex PCR reads, holding one entry per CDR3 protein. This table has approximately 140,000 distinct CDR3 sequences, approximately 95% appearing once. Points on this clonotype: The antigen is not known.

Sequencing of TCR beta, carried out with a high-throughput approach, was applied to CD8+ and CD4+ T cells from the blood. The source of this sequence is a human donor with multiple sclerosis. Sequencing was performed on CD4+ T cells from PBMCs. V usage is TRBV25-1 and J usage is TRBJ2-3; no firm D call. The CDR3 here is CASSAPTSTDTQYF. The CDR3 DNA sequence: TGTGCCAGCAGTGCCCCAACTAGCACAGATACGCAGTATTTT.